The text below deals with one T cell receptor beta chain. Its antigen is as yet unknown. V shed 3 bases and J shed 0 bases, with 7 bases lying between them. This CDR3 has 13 residues. CDR1 and CDR2 (germline): DFQATT, SNEGSKA (reference sequence). The sample comes from a study of human T cells and chemical hapten exposure. Study at large: Per-sample variation in TCR yield stemmed mainly from small pooled library volume differences.

Study conclusions and caveats: PT1 expanded TCR counts and patch test score were linked, and their correlation was positive.

Unique molecular identifiers were linked by the library to individual cDNA molecules. Per the authors' pipeline: Around 97,000 TCRs per sample was the median, with a range of about 23,224 to 750,000. TCRdb redid the calling of the reads with MiXCR, one entry per CDR3 protein. For this entry, the V and J calls and clone size follow TCRdb and not the study's own pipeline. Of around 300 distinct CDR3 sequences in the sample, 44% are singletons; the top ten hold 12%. As to treatment: therapeutic diphenylcyclopropenone sensitization with weekly scalp DPC. Researchers extracted total RNA from unfractionated whole blood.

Source: whole blood, taken before DPC sensitization or 2, 6, or about 24 weeks after (not recorded which). This chain joins TRBV20-1 and TRBJ2-3; D may be TRBD2 (6 bases). The TCR sequence derives from an adult with alopecia areata. Some clones in this sample may be carry-over from other donors' samples. This table probably holds off-target reads from a library built for another chain. CDR3 region: CSARGLSTDTQYF. DNA for the CDR3: TGCAGTGCTAGGGGACTGAGCACAGATACGCAGTATTTT.